The clone carrying this T cell receptor beta chain was seen a single time. Other DNA sequences in this specimen translate into the identical CDR3. CDR1 is SGHNT and CDR2 is YENEEA in the germline V gene. With V trimmed by 5 bases and J by 5 bases, 7 bases remained unmatched. The CDR3 spans 16 residues. The sample originates from a study of blood T cell repertoires in COVID-19. Study summary: Sources were T cells, B-cell-depleted T cells, or PBMCs; the material itself was cDNA or gDNA.

Generated by immunoSEQ multiplex PCR, the TCRdb table keeps only in-frame clones and is missing some. The sample has roughly 200,000 clones, roughly three quarters seen once. The sequence was collected from a middle-aged woman with COVID-19, enrolled during active disease. Sequenced material: peripheral blood. The rearrangement joins TRBV11-3 to TRBJ2-1, with 12 bases fitting TRBD2. This CDR3 is CASSRGTSGSNNEQFF. The CDR3 DNA sequence: TGTGCCAGCAGCAGAGGGACTAGCGGGTCCAACAATGAGCAGTTCTTC.